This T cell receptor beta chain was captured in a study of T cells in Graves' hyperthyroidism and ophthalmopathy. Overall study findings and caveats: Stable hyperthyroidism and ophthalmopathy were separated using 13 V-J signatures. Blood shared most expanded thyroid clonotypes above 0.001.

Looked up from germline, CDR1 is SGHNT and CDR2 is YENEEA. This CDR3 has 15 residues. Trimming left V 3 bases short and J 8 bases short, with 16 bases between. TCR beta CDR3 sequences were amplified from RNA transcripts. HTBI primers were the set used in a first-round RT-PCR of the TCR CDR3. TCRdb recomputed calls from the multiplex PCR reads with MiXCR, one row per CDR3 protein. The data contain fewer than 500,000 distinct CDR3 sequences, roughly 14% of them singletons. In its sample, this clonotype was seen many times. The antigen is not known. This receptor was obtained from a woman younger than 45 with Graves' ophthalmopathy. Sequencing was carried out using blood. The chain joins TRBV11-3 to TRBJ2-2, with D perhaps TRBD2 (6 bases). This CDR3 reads CASSLGPEGSGELFF. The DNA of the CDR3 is TGTGCCAGCAGCTTGGGACCGGAGGGTTCTGGGGAGCTGTTTTTT.